This T cell receptor (beta chain) was obtained from a study of blood T cell repertoires in COVID-19. The overall study: Researchers got acute and convalescent COVID-19 samples from the United States, Italy and Spain.

Each participant's cohort was designated according to participant-reported clinical history. The table came from immunoSEQ multiplex PCR; TCRdb's copy has only in-frame clones and leaves some out. The sample shows a few hundred thousand clones, roughly 90% of them seen only once. Trimming at V came to 2 bases and at J to 6 bases, leaving 8 bases not matched to a gene. Germline V lookup: CDR1 SGHTS, CDR2 YDEGEE. This CDR3 contains 16 residues. The receptor comes from a woman younger than 30 with acute COVID-19. Material for sequencing was PBMCs or T cells enriched from blood (not recorded which). The V and J genes are TRBV5-8 and TRBJ2-2; 9 bases align to TRBD1. CDR3 amino acids: CASSFKGQGSPGELFF. The CDR3 DNA sequence: TGTGCCAGCAGCTTTAAGGGACAGGGCTCTCCCGGGGAGCTGTTTTTT.